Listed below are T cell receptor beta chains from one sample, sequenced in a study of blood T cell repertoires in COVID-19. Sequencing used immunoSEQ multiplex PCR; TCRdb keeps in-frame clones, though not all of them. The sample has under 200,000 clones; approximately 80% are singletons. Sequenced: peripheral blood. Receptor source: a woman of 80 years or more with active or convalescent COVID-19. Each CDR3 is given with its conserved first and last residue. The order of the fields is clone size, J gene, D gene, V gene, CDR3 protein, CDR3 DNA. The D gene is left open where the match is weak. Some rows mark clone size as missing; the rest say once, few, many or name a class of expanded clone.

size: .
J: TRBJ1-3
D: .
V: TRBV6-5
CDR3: CASSLSFGVSGNTIYF
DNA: TGTGCCAGCAGTTTATCTTTCGGGGTTTCTGGAAACACCATATATTTT

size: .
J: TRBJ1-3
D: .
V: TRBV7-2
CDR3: CASTGGGSRSGNTIYF
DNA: TGTGCCAGCACCGGCGGGGGGAGCCGCTCTGGAAACACCATATATTTT

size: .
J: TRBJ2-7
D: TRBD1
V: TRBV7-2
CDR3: CASSFQQGAGYEQYF
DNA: TGTGCCAGCAGCTTCCAACAGGGGGCGGGGTACGAGCAGTACTTC

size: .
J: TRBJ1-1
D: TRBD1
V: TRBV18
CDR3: CASSPRTGVEAFF
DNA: TGTGCCAGCTCACCCCGGACAGGGGTGGAAGCTTTCTTT

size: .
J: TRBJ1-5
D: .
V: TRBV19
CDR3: CASSNERTQPQHF
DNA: TGTGCCAGTAGTAATGAGCGCACCCAGCCCCAGCATTTT

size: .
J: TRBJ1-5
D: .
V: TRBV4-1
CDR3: CASSQDEQAGGPQHF
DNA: TGCGCCAGCAGCCAAGATGAGCAGGCCGGGGGGCCCCAGCATTTT

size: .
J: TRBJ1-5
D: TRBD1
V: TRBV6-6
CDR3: CASKGGAGQPQHF
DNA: TGTGCCAGCAAAGGGGGCGCGGGTCAGCCCCAGCATTTT

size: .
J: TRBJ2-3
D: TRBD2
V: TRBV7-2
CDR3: CASLGGGFTQYF
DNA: TGTGCCAGCCTTGGCGGGGGGTTTACGCAGTATTTT

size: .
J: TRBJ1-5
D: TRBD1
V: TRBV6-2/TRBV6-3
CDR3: CASSYSRGQGMGQPQHF
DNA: TGTGCCAGCAGTTACTCGCGGGGACAGGGGATGGGGCAGCCCCAGCATTTT

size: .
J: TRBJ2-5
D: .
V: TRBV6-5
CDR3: CASSYAETQYF
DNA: TGTGCCAGCAGTTACGCGGAGACCCAGTACTTC

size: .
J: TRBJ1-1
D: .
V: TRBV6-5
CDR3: CASSYIGGNTEAFF
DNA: TGTGCCAGCAGTTACATCGGGGGGAACACTGAAGCTTTCTTT

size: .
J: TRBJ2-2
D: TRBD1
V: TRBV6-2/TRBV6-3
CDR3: CASSPTGAITGELFF
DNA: TGTGCCAGCAGTCCGACAGGGGCAATCACCGGGGAGCTGTTTTTT

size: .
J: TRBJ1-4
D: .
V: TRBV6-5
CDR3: CASSYNRQSNEKLFF
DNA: TGTGCCAGCAGTTACAACAGACAGTCGAATGAAAAACTGTTTTTT

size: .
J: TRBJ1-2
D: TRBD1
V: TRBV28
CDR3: CASSFRAGQGAYGYTF
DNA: TGTGCCAGCAGTTTTAGAGCGGGACAGGGGGCCTATGGCTACACCTTC

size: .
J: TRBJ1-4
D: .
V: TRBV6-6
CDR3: CASSYAHRATNEKLFF
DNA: TGTGCCAGCAGTTACGCCCACAGAGCAACTAATGAAAAACTGTTTTTT

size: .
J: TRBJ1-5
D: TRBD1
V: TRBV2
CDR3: CASSGQGGQPQHF
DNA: TGTGCCAGCAGCGGACAGGGGGGTCAGCCCCAGCATTTT

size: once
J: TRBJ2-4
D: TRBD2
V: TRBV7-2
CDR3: CASSQRREEGLAKNIQYF
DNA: TGTGCCAGCAGCCAGAGGCGGGAGGAAGGTTTAGCCAAAAACATTCAGTACTTC

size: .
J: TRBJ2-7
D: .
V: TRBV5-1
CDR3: CASSPGDTLYEQYF
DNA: TGCGCCAGCAGCCCCGGGGACACCCTCTACGAGCAGTACTTC

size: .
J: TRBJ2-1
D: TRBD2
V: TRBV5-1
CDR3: CASSPGLAGASYNEQFF
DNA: TGCGCCAGCAGCCCGGGACTAGCGGGGGCATCCTACAATGAGCAGTTCTTC

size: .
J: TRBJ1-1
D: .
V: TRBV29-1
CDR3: CSVPGERTMNTEAFF
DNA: TGCAGCGTTCCCGGGGAGCGCACCATGAACACTGAAGCTTTCTTT

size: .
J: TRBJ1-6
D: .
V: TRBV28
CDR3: CASGPRLNSPLHF
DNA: TGTGCCAGCGGGCCCCGACTAAATTCACCCCTCCACTTT

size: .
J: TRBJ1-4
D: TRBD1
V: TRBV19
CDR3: CASSGGGTGFEKLFF
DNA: TGTGCCAGTAGTGGAGGAGGGACAGGGTTCGAAAAACTGTTTTTT

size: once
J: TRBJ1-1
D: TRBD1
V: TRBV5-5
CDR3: CASSSPTGTGNTEAFF
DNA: TGTGCCAGCAGCTCGCCAACCGGGACAGGGAACACTGAAGCTTTCTTT

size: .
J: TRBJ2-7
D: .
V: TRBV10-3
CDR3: CAIKPGSSYEQYF
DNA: TGTGCCATCAAACCCGGGAGCTCCTACGAGCAGTACTTC

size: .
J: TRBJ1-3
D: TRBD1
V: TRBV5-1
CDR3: CASSLVGQGPIQSSGNTIYF
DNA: TGCGCCAGCAGCTTGGTCGGACAGGGGCCCATTCAGAGCTCTGGAAACACCATATATTTT

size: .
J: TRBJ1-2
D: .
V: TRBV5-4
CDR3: CASSLADSAIQPYGYTF
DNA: TGTGCCAGCAGCTTGGCGGACAGCGCTATTCAACCCTATGGCTACACCTTC

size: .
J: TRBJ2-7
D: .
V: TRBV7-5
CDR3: CARVGQVAYEQYF
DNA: TGTGCCAGGGTGGGACAGGTGGCCTACGAGCAGTACTTC

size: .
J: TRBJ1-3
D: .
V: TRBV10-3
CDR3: CAISTPNSGNTIYF
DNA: TGTGCCATCAGCACACCGAACTCTGGAAACACCATATATTTT

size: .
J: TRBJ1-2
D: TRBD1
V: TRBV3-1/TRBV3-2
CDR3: CASSQDRWQGDYGYTF
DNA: TGTGCCAGCAGCCAAGATAGGTGGCAGGGGGACTATGGCTACACCTTC

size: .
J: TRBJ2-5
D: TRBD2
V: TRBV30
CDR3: CAWSSNGGEETQYF
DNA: TGTGCCTGGAGTAGCAATGGGGGGGAAGAGACCCAGTACTTC